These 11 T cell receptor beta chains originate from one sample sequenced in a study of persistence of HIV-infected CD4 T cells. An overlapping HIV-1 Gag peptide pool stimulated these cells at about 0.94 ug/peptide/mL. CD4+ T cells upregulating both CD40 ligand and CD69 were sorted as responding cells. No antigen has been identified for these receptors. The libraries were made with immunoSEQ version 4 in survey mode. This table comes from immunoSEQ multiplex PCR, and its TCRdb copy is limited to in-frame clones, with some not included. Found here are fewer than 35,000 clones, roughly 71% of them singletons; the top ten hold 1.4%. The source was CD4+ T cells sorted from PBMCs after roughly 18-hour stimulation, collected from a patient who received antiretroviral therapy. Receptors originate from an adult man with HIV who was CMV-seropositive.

The CDR3 here is CASSQVLSTPGLAGGKAYNEQFF. CDR3 DNA sequence: TGTGCCAGCAGCCAAGTCCTGTCAACCCCGGGACTAGCGGGGGGGAAGGCCTACAATGAGCAGTTCTTC. V is TRBV4-2 and J is TRBJ2-1, with 16 nucleotides matching TRBD2. V shed 1 base, J shed 2 bases, and the junction held 17 bases outside the gene matches. This CDR3 is built from 23 residues. Germline V gene data show CDR1 as LGHNA and CDR2 as YNFKEQ.

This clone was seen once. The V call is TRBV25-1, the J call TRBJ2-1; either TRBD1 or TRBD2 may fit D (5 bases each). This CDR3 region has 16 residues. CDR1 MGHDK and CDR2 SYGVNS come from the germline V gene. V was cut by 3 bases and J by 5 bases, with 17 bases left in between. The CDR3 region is CASSDTGPGRDNEQFF. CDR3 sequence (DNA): TGTGCCAGCAGTGACACGGGGCCAGGTCGGGACAATGAGCAGTTCTTC. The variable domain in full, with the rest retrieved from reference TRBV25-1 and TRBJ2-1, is EADIYQTPRYLVIGTGKKITLECSQTMGHDKMYWYQQDPGMELHLIHYSYGVNSTEKGDLSSESTVSRIRTEHFPLTLESARPSHTSQYLCASSDTGPGRDNEQFFGPGTRLTVL.

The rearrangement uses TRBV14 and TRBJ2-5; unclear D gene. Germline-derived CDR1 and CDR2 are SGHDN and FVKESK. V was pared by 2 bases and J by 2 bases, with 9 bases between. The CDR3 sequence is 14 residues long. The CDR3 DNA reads TGTGCCAGCAGCCAACACCTGGGACAAGAGACCCAGTACTTC. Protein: CASSQHLGQETQYF.

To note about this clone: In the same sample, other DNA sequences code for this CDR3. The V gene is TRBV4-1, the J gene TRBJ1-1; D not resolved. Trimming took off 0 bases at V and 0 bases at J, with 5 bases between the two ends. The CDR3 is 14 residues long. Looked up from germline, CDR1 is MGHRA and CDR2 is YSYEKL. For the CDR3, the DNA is TGCGCCAGCAGCCAAGAGACATTGAACACTGAAGCTTTCTTT. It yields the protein CASSQETLNTEAFF.

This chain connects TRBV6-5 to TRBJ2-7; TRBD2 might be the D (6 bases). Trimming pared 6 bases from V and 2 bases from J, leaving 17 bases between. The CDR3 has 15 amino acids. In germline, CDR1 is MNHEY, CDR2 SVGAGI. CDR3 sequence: CASRHPGTQTYEQYF. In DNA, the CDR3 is TGTGCCAGCAGACATCCAGGGACTCAGACCTACGAGCAGTACTTC.

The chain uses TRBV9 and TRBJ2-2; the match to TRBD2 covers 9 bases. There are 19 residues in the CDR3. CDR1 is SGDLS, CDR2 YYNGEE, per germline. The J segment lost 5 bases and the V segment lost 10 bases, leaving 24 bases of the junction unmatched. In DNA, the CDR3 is TGTGCCCGCCGCGTCGGCGGACTCGCGGGGGGGCCAGGGACCGGGGAGCTGTTTTTT. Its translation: CARRVGGLAGGPGTGELFF.

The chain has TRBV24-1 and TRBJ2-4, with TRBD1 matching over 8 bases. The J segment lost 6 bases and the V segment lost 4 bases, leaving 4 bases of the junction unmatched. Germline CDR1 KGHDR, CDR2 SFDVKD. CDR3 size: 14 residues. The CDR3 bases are TGTGCCACCAGTGAGAGAGGACAGGGAAACATTCAGTACTTC. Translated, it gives CATSERGQGNIQYF.

This CDR3 reads CATSEGLGGNQPQHF. The CDR3 DNA sequence: TGTGCCACCTCAGAGGGCCTTGGGGGCAATCAGCCCCAGCATTTT. The chain combines TRBV24-1 with TRBJ1-5; D remains ambiguous. The CDR3 is made up of 15 amino acids. Looked up from germline, CDR1 is KGHDR and CDR2 is SFDVKD. The V end was cut by 9 bases, the J end by 2 bases, with 16 bases between.

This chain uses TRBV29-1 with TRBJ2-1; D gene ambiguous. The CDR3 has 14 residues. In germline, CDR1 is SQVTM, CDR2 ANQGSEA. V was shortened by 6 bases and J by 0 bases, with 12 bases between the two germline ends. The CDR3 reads CSVKIISSYNEQFF. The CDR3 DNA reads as TGCAGCGTAAAGATAATAAGCTCCTACAATGAGCAGTTCTTC.

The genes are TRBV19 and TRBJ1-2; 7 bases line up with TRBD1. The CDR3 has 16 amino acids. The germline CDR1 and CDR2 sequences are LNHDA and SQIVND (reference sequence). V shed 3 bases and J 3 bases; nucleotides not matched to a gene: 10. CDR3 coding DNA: TGTGCCAGTAGTATCCGTGGAGACAGGGCGGACTATGGCTACACCTTC. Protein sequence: CASSIRGDRADYGYTF. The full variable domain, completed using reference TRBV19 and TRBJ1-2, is DGGITQSPKYLFRKEGQNVTLSCEQNLNHDAMYWYRQDPGQGLRLIYYSQIVNDFQKGDIAEGYSVSREKKESFPLTVTSAQKNPTAFYLCASSIRGDRADYGYTFGSGTRLTVV.

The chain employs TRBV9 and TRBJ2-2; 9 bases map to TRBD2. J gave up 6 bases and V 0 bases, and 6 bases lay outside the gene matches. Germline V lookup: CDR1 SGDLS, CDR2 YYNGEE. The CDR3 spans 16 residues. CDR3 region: CASSVAGGGAAGELFF. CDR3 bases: TGTGCCAGCAGCGTAGCTGGCGGGGGGGCCGCCGGGGAGCTGTTTTTT.